The clone carrying this T cell receptor beta chain was picked up one time. Antigen specificity is unknown. It was with 60 Vbeta and 13 Jbeta primers that the PCR ran. Authors' data handling: Roughly 81 million unique TCR beta chains, roughly 10 million shared, were counted in a later analysis. The data were produced by immunoSEQ multiplex PCR, yet TCRdb's version contains in-frame clones alone and is incomplete. From that table come the V and J calls and clone size; the DNA was used to work out D and trimming. The repertoire consists of 150,000 to 200,000 clones, with approximately 82% occurring once and the leading ten covering 2% to 2.5%. This sample was included in a study of cytomegalovirus exposure and HLA in healthy donors. Findings and caveats of the study: When a later analysis compared HLA-associated TCR beta chains with equally common others, the HLA-associated chains turned out to be more clonally expanded and to have lower generation probabilities. Rare TCR sequences dominated, though some public TCRs recurred in many donors.

The CDR3 consists of 14 residues. The germline V and J ends were trimmed by 5 bases and 0 bases, with 8 bases remaining between them. Germline CDR1 and CDR2: LNHDA and SQIVND (reference sequence). Sequenced sample: PBMCs. The chain links TRBV19 to TRBJ2-4; tentatively, D is TRBD2 (6 bases). The TCR originated in a woman aged 25-40 years in good health and CMV-seronegative. Here the CDR3 reads CASSYGGAKNIQYF. Written as DNA, the CDR3 is TGTGCCAGTAGTTACGGGGGAGCCAAAAACATTCAGTACTTC.